The 23 T cell receptor beta chains given below trace back to one sample, sequenced in a study of blood T cell repertoires in COVID-19. The protocol was immunoSEQ multiplex PCR, while the TCRdb copy is restricted to in-frame clones and leaves out a portion. The table includes 180,000 or so clones, around four fifths detected once. The sample consisted of PBMCs or T cells enriched from blood (not recorded which). These TCRs come from an older woman who had recovered from COVID-19.

The J gene is TRBJ2-6, the V gene TRBV7-3; D gene ambiguous. This CDR3 has 15 residues. V was cut by 4 bases and J by 0 bases, with 7 bases left in between. Germline V gene sequence: CDR1 SGHTA, CDR2 FQGTGA. CDR3 sequence reads: CASSYHSSGANVLTF. The CDR3 bases are TGTGCCAGCAGCTACCACAGCTCTGGGGCCAACGTCCTGACTTTC.

The CDR3 is CASSHWGPPYGYTF. The CDR3 region has the DNA TGTGCCAGCTCACATTGGGGGCCGCCTTATGGCTACACCTTC. J is TRBJ1-2 and V is TRBV21-1; the table's TRBD1 call for D was not verified on the DNA. TRBV21-1 is given as a pseudogene. The CDR3 is 14 amino acids.

This clone was observed a single time. This sequence joins TRBV29-1 and TRBJ2-3; no firm D call. The germline gives CDR1 SQVTM, CDR2 ANQGSEA. The CDR3 is 15 amino acids. Trimming took off 0 bases at V and 4 bases at J, with 14 bases between the two ends. The DNA for the CDR3 is TGCAGCGTTGAAGACAGCCTAGTAAGACCAGATACGCAGTATTTT. This encodes CSVEDSLVRPDTQYF.

The chain combines TRBV7-9 with TRBJ2-1; 10 bases fit TRBD1. Trimming removed 4 bases from V and 3 bases from J; junction bases left unmatched: 3. CDR1 and CDR2 (germline): SEHNR, FQNEAQ (reference sequence). This CDR3 region has 15 residues. The CDR3 protein is CASSSGTGDYNEQFF. In DNA, the CDR3 is TGTGCCAGCAGCTCCGGGACAGGGGACTACAATGAGCAGTTCTTC.

This chain connects TRBV19 to TRBJ1-1; D might be TRBD1 (5 bases). CDR3 length: 17 residues. Germline values: CDR1 LNHDA, CDR2 SQIVND (reference sequence). V lost 7 bases, J lost 1 base, and 22 bases lay in between. The CDR3 reads CASTRFTSGLTNTEAFF. CDR3 in DNA: TGTGCCAGTACAAGGTTCACTTCGGGACTCACGAACACTGAAGCTTTCTTT. Full variable domain (outside the CDR3, taken from reference TRBV19 and TRBJ1-1): DGGITQSPKYLFRKEGQNVTLSCEQNLNHDAMYWYRQDPGQGLRLIYYSQIVNDFQKGDIAEGYSVSREKKESFPLTVTSAQKNPTAFYLCASTRFTSGLTNTEAFFGQGTRLTVV.

The chain joins TRBV18 to TRBJ1-5, with D possibly TRBD1 on 5 matching bases. CDR3 size: 13 residues. Germline-derived CDR1 and CDR2 are KGHSH and LQKENI. Trimming shortened V by 2 bases and J by 7 bases, and 9 bases separated the two germline ends. As DNA, the CDR3 is TGTGCCAGCTCACCAGGGGCAGGGCAGCCCCAGCATTTT. This gives the protein CASSPGAGQPQHF.

The chain is built from TRBV30 and TRBJ1-1; 7 nucleotides align to TRBD1. Germline V CDR1 and CDR2: GTSNPN, SVGIG (reference sequence). The CDR3 loop spans 14 amino acids. Losses at the gene ends were 4 bases for V and 0 bases for J; bases not matched to a gene: 5. This CDR3 reads CAWIQTGLNTEAFF. The CDR3 DNA sequence: TGTGCCTGGATTCAGACAGGGTTGAACACTGAAGCTTTCTTT.

CDR3 in amino acids: CASSLSVPGGQGSYEQYF. The CDR3 bases are TGTGCCAGCAGCTTATCAGTCCCTGGGGGACAGGGCTCCTACGAGCAGTACTTC. The chain combines TRBV11-2 with TRBJ2-7, with 9 bases identical to TRBD1. The CDR3 totals 18 residues. Trimming removed 2 bases from V and 0 bases from J; junction bases left unmatched: 11. CDR1 is SGHAT and CDR2 is FQNNGV in the germline V gene.

V usage is TRBV3-1 (or the pseudogene TRBV3-2) and J usage is TRBJ2-2, with D unresolved. Trimming removed 4 bases from V and 6 bases from J, with 6 bases in between. Germline V gene sequence: CDR1 LGHDT, CDR2 YNNKEL (reference sequence). The CDR3 extends over 12 amino acids. The CDR3 region is CASSLLAGELFF. The CDR3 bases are TGTGCCAGCAGCCTCCTAGCCGGGGAGCTGTTTTTT.

The V gene is TRBV12-5, the J gene TRBJ2-7; TRBD2 might be the D (7 bases). CDR3 length: 13 amino acids. The germline V gene has CDR1 LGHNT and CDR2 FRNRAP. Trimming left V 5 bases short and J 2 bases short, with 10 bases between. CDR3 sequence: CASGPGGPYEQYF. Written as DNA, the CDR3 is TGTGCTAGTGGTCCCGGGGGGCCCTACGAGCAGTACTTC.

The chain carries TRBV3-1 (or the pseudogene TRBV3-2) and TRBJ2-1; tentatively, D is TRBD2 (6 bases). V was trimmed by 0 bases and J by 2 bases, leaving 17 bases between them. Germline values: CDR1 LGHDT, CDR2 YNNKEL (reference sequence). CDR3 size: 18 residues. CDR3 sequence (DNA): TGTGCCAGCAGCCAAGAGGGTCTTATGGGGGGTACCTACAATGAGCAGTTCTTC. Amino acids: CASSQEGLMGGTYNEQFF.

The rearrangement uses TRBV5-4 and TRBJ1-1; no definite D call. CDR1 is SGHNT and CDR2 is YYREEE in the germline V gene (reference sequence). The CDR3 has 16 amino acids. The germline V and J ends were trimmed by 0 bases and 1 base, with 13 bases remaining between them. The CDR3 DNA follows: TGTGCCAGCAGCTTGGAGCCCGTGCCCGCGAACACTGAAGCTTTCTTT. It is translated as CASSLEPVPANTEAFF.

The CDR3: CASSPDIGNSPLHF. The DNA for the CDR3 is TGTGCCAGCAGCCCGGACATTGGCAATTCACCCCTCCACTTT. This chain connects TRBV7-9 to TRBJ1-6; tentatively, D is TRBD1 (5 bases). This CDR3 has 14 amino acids. Looked up from germline, CDR1 is SEHNR and CDR2 is FQNEAQ (reference sequence). Trimming removed 5 bases from V and 7 bases from J, with 12 bases in between.

The chain recombines TRBV3-1 (or the pseudogene TRBV3-2) with TRBJ2-3, with D possibly matching TRBD2 (5 bases). Germline CDR1 is LGHDT and CDR2 is YNNKEL (reference sequence). Deletions cut 3 bases from V and 5 bases from J, with 15 bases between. The CDR3 covers 15 residues. The DNA for the CDR3 is TGTGCCAGCAGCCAGAACCCGGGATCGGTAGATACGCAGTATTTT. Its protein product is CASSQNPGSVDTQYF.

CDR3 DNA sequence: TGTGCCAGCAGCCAAGATCGAGAGGGTTGGGAAAAACTGTTTTTT. Its protein product is CASSQDREGWEKLFF. This chain connects TRBV4-2 to TRBJ1-4; D unresolved. Germline V gene data show CDR1 as LGHNA and CDR2 as YNFKEQ. V was cut by 0 bases and J by 8 bases, with 13 bases left in between. The CDR3 is 15 residues long.

The gene calls are TRBV5-1 and TRBJ2-1; TRBD2 matches 12 bases. The ends lost 4 bases at V and 6 bases at J; junction bases unmatched: 2. CDR1 is SGHRS and CDR2 is YFSETQ in the germline V gene. CDR3 length: 14 amino acids. Here the CDR3 reads CASSTTSGSNEQFF. DNA for the CDR3: TGCGCCAGCAGCACGACTAGCGGGAGCAATGAGCAGTTCTTC.

V and J are TRBV3-1 (or the pseudogene TRBV3-2) and TRBJ1-1, with TRBD1 as a possible D gene (6 bases). This CDR3 is built from 13 residues. Trimming shortened V by 2 bases and J by 5 bases, and 9 bases separated the two germline ends. CDR1 and CDR2 from the germline V gene are LGHDT and YNNKEL (reference sequence). The CDR3: CASSQTGSTEAFF. Written as DNA, the CDR3 is TGTGCCAGCAGCCAAACAGGGAGTACTGAAGCTTTCTTT.

This clone has just one count. The rearrangement uses TRBV13 and TRBJ1-2; D unclear. The V gene's germline CDR1 is PRHDT and CDR2 FYEKMQ (reference sequence). CDR3 length equals 14 residues. V gave up 5 bases and J gave up 7 bases, with 17 bases separating them. CDR3 region: CASSLRGLAGGYTF. CDR3 coding DNA: TGTGCCAGCAGCCTTCGCGGTTTGGCCGGTGGCTACACCTTC.

This sequence joins TRBV5-1 and TRBJ1-1; 10 positions agree with TRBD1. Germline lookup yields CDR1 SGHRS and CDR2 YFSETQ. The CDR3 is made up of 15 amino acids. V shed 0 bases, J shed 5 bases, and the junction held 4 bases outside the gene matches. The CDR3 region is CASSLGQGASTEAFF. DNA for the CDR3: TGCGCCAGCAGCTTGGGACAGGGGGCTTCAACTGAAGCTTTCTTT.

This CDR3 is CASSPGLQGALNQPQHF. The DNA of the CDR3 is TGCGCCAGCAGCCCCGGATTACAGGGGGCTCTCAATCAGCCCCAGCATTTT. This chain links TRBV4-1 with TRBJ1-5, with 9 positions matching TRBD1. The CDR3 is 17 amino acids. Germline lookup yields CDR1 MGHRA and CDR2 YSYEKL. V was pared by 4 bases and J by 3 bases, with 10 bases of the junction left unmatched.

The chain recombines TRBV28 with TRBJ1-6; unclear D gene. In germline, CDR1 is MDHEN, CDR2 SYDVKM. Trimming removed 6 bases from V and 7 bases from J, with 13 bases in between. The CDR3 is 14 amino acids. The DNA for the CDR3 is TGTGCCAGCAGCTTTAGCCCCCAAAATTCACCCCTCCACTTT. Amino acids: CASSFSPQNSPLHF.

The table lists this clone with a few counts. The gene calls are TRBV12-5 and TRBJ2-1, with 10 positions matching TRBD2. Trimming at V came to 6 bases and at J to 8 bases, leaving 10 bases not matched to a gene. The CDR3 extends over 15 amino acids. Per the germline V gene, CDR1 is LGHNT and CDR2 is FRNRAP. The CDR3 nucleotides read TGTGCTAGTGGGTTCGTAGCGGGGGGCCGCTATGAGCAGTTCTTC. This gives the protein CASGFVAGGRYEQFF.

The sample holds one count of this clone. The chain carries TRBV5-1 and TRBJ2-1; 11 bases map to TRBD2. This CDR3 spans 17 amino acids. With V trimmed by 4 bases and J by 5 bases, 11 bases remained unmatched. CDR1 is SGHRS, CDR2 YFSETQ, per germline. The CDR3 nucleotides read TGCGCCAGCAGCCCTGGATCGGTAGCGGGGGGGAACAATGAGCAGTTCTTC. This translates into CASSPGSVAGGNNEQFF.